This is a list of T cell receptor beta chains from one sample in a study of blood T cell repertoires in COVID-19. Using immunoSEQ multiplex PCR, the repertoire was profiled, and TCRdb retains in-frame clones only, with some absent. The sample contains 430,000 or so clones, 88% of which appear only once. Sample: PBMCs or T cells enriched from blood (not recorded which). The receptors were gathered from a woman aged 40 to 49 who had recovered from COVID-19. CDR3s include the opening cysteine and the closing phenylalanine or tryptophan. The D gene is left open where the match is weak.

- | TRBV7-8 | CASSLVSGGFGYTF
- | TRBV5-1 | CASSFYLRTARSGDEQFF
- | TRBV7-8 | CASSLEYRAGEQYF
- | TRBV4-1 | CASSQSEEMQPQHF
TRBD1 | TRBV11-2 | CASSLHGTGANEKLFF
TRBD1 | TRBV10-2 | CASREPGQMNTGELFF
- | TRBV4-3 | CASSQGIGGPGNTIYF
TRBD2 | TRBV19 | CASSRGAYEQYF
TRBD1 | TRBV7-9 | CASSHEGHRGNEQYF
- | TRBV21-1 | CASSKIPDRGRFSSYNEQFF
TRBD1 | TRBV19 | CASKEGATARGPEAFF
TRBD2 | TRBV9 | CASSVGPSGHNEQFF
- | TRBV3-1/TRBV3-2 | CASSVHGIEAFF
TRBD2 | TRBV5-1 | CASTSGAGRYNEQFF
TRBD2 | TRBV19 | CASSRRRASGTQETQYF
- | TRBV7-8 | CASSDSGTGELFF
TRBD1 | TRBV4-2 | CASSQGLDRDDTEAFF
- | TRBV5-1 | CASSSAVGGVTDTQYF
- | TRBV4-3 | CASSQKTVNTEAFF
- | TRBV2 | CASITDRPLNTEAFF
TRBD1 | TRBV7-9 | CASSPLGQGVVF
- | TRBV11-3 | CASSLGPTGELFF
TRBD2 | TRBV9 | CASSALAGGRETQYF
- | TRBV7-9 | CASSLGVWGGTGNTIYF
TRBD1 | TRBV7-9 | CASSLRGTGTGNTIYF